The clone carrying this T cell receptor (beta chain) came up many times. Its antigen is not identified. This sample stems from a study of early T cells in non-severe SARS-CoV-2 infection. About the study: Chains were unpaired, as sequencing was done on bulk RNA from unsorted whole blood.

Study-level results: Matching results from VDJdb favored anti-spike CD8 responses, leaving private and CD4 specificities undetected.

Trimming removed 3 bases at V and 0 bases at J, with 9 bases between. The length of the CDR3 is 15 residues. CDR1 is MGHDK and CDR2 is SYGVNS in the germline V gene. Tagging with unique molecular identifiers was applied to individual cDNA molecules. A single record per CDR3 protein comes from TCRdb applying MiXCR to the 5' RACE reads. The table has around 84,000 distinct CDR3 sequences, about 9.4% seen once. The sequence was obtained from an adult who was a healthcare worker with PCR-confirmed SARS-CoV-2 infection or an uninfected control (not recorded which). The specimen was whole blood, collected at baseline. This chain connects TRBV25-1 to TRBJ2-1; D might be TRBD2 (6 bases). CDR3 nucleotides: TGTGCCAGCAGTGATGAGACTAGCTCCTACAATGAGCAGTTCTTC. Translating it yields CASSDETSSYNEQFF.